This T cell receptor (beta chain) was identified during a study of CD8 T cells in ankylosing spondylitis. Study conclusions and caveats: A motif in TCR beta, a set of 8 or 9 highly homologous variants, appeared characteristic of ankylosing spondylitis blood. A subset of motif variants has previously been described in the synovial fluid and blood of reactive arthritis. Matched ankylosing spondylitis synovial fluid reportedly contained a significantly enriched population of disease-linked clones.

The TCR beta libraries were generated through quantitative 5'-RACE incorporating molecular barcodes. TCRdb reanalysed the 5' RACE reads using MiXCR and keeps one entry per CDR3 protein. The repertoire holds roughly 180,000 distinct CDR3 sequences, with 9.5% to 10% as singletons. Worth noting for this clonotype: Antigen unknown. Mismatch with germline at one junction end may stem from a read error.

The CDR3 extends over 14 amino acids. Germline V CDR1 and CDR2: SGHVS, FNYEAQ. V is TRBV7-6 and J is TRBJ1-5; 7 positions agree with TRBD1. The TCR sequence derives from a female donor with ankylosing spondylitis or in good health (not recorded which). Sample: blood, either unsorted or a sorted T cell fraction (not recorded which). The CDR3 loop is CASSLIGGVQPQHF. CDR3 sequence (DNA): TGTGCCAGCAGCTTAATAGGGGGCGTTCAGCCCCAGCATTTC.